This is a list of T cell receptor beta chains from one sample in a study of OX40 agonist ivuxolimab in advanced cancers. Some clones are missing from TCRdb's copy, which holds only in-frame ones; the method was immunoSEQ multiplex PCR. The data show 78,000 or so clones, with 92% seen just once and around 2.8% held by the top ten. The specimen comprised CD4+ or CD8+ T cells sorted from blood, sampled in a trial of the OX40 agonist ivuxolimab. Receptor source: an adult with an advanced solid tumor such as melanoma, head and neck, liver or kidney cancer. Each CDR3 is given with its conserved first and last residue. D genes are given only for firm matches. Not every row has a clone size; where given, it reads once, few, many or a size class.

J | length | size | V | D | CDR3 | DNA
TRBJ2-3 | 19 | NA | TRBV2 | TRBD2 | CASTLPGLAGETLTDTQYF | TGTGCCAGCACCCTTCCGGGACTAGCGGGAGAGACCCTCACAGATACGCAGTATTTT
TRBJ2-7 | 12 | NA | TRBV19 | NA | CATSGISYEQYF | TGTGCCACCTCGGGGATCTCCTACGAGCAGTACTTC
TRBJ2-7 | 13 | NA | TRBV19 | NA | CASTRETGSEQYF | TGTGCCAGTACGCGTGAAACAGGGAGCGAGCAGTACTTC
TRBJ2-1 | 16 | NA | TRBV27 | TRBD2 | CASSLWEPGLAGEQFF | TGTGCCAGCAGTTTATGGGAACCGGGACTAGCAGGTGAGCAGTTCTTC
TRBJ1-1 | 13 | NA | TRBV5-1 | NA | CASSQDLNAEAFF | TGCGCCAGCAGCCAAGACCTGAACGCTGAAGCTTTCTTT
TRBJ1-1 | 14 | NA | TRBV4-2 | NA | CASRQDEGGTEAFF | TGTGCCAGCAGACAGGACGAGGGGGGGACTGAAGCTTTCTTT
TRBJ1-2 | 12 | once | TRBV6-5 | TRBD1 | CASNGQGDGYTF | TGTGCCAGCAACGGACAGGGCGATGGCTACACCTTC
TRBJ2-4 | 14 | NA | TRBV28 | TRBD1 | CASSLSQGWGIQYF | TGTGCCAGCAGTTTATCACAGGGGTGGGGCATTCAGTACTTC
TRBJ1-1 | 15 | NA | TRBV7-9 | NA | CASSLRLDGNTEAFF | TGTGCCAGCAGCCTCCGGTTGGACGGTAACACTGAAGCTTTCTTT
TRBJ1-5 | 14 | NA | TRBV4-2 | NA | CASSQGVRTQPQHF | TGTGCCAGCAGCCAAGGAGTTAGGACGCAGCCCCAGCATTTT
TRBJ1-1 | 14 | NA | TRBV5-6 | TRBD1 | CASSLAGTGDEAFF | TGTGCCAGCAGCTTGGCTGGGACAGGGGACGAAGCTTTCTTT
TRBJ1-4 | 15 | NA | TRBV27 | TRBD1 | CASSLFTGGNEKLFF | TGTGCCAGCAGTTTATTCACAGGGGGAAATGAAAAACTGTTTTTT
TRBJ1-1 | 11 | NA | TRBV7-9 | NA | CASSLYLEAFF | TGTGCCAGCAGCTTGTATCTCGAAGCTTTCTTT
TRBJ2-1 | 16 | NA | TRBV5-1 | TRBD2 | CASSLQDSRLANEQFF | TGCGCCAGCAGCTTGCAAGACTCTAGACTAGCCAATGAGCAGTTCTTC
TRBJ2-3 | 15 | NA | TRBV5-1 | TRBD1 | CASIPGQGAQDTQYF | TGCGCCAGCATACCGGGACAGGGGGCCCAAGATACGCAGTATTTT
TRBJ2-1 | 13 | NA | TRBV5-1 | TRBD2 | CASSDSGGNEQFF | TGCGCCAGCAGCGACAGCGGGGGGAATGAGCAGTTCTTC
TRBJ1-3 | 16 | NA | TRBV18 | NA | CASSPPGQGGGNTIYF | TGTGCCAGCTCACCACCGGGGCAGGGAGGTGGAAACACCATATATTTT
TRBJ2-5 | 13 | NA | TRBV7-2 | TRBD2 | CASSFDGRGAQYF | TGTGCCAGCAGCTTTGACGGTCGGGGGGCCCAGTACTTC
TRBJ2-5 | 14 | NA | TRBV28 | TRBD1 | CASSLTGGRETQYF | TGTGCCAGCAGTTTAACAGGGGGAAGAGAGACCCAGTACTTC
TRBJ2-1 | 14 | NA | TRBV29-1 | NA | CSVEPRLVYNEQFF | TGCAGCGTTGAGCCCCGACTAGTTTACAATGAGCAGTTCTTC
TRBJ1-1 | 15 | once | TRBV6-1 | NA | CASSEREGVGTEAFF | TGTGCCAGCAGTGAACGGGAAGGGGTGGGCACTGAAGCTTTCTTT
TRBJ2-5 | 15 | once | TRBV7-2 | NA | CASSLRGGTEETQYF | TGTGCCAGCAGCTTACGGGGGGGGACAGAAGAGACCCAGTACTTC
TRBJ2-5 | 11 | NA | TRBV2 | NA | CASTEGETQYF | TGTGCCAGCACCGAGGGGGAGACCCAGTACTTC